One sample yielded the 30 T cell receptor beta chains listed below, sequenced in a study of vaccination and CD4 T cells after COVID-19. The Oncomine TCR Beta short-read assay sequenced DNA from cultured CD4+ T cells. TCRdb processed the PCR reads anew with MiXCR; each CDR3 protein has one entry. The sample consists of under 25,000 distinct CDR3 sequences, 45% to 65% of them appearing once. Treatment described: roughly ten-day PBMC culture with coronavirus spike peptide pools or control peptides (ViraFEST assay). Their cognate antigens are unknown. The sequenced sample consisted of CD4+ T cells from blood, cultured in vitro. These receptors were obtained from a human donor who had recovered from COVID-19.

The chain couples TRBV4-3 to TRBJ1-2; D not resolved. The CDR3 is 13 amino acids. Trimming removed 0 bases from V and 8 bases from J, with 10 bases in between. Germline CDR1 is LGHNA and CDR2 is YSLEER. The CDR3 reads CASSQDSNEGYTF. CDR3 sequence (DNA): TGCGCCAGCAGCCAAGATAGCAACGAGGGCTACACCTTC.

This sequence joins TRBV7-9 and TRBJ2-1; D remains unclear. The germline gives CDR1 SEHNR, CDR2 FQNEAQ (reference sequence). The CDR3 sequence is 11 residues long. The V and J ends lost 1 base and 8 bases respectively, with 3 bases between them. CDR3 amino acids: CASSLVYEQFF. The CDR3 region has the DNA TGTGCCAGCAGCTTAGTCTATGAGCAGTTCTTC.

The chain couples TRBV19 to TRBJ1-2; TRBD1 matches at 12 bases. Germline V CDR1 and CDR2: LNHDA, SQIVND (reference sequence). V dropped 3 bases and J dropped 8; count of bases not matched to a gene: 7. The CDR3 sequence is 15 residues long. The CDR3 nucleotides are TGTGCCAGTAGTATGTTGGGACAGGGGGCGAGGGGCTACACCTTC. This codes for CASSMLGQGARGYTF.

The chain combines TRBV6-5 with TRBJ2-2, with a tentative D call TRBD1 (6 bases). Germline-derived CDR1 and CDR2 are MNHEY and SVGAGI. V was clipped by 3 bases and J by 1 base, with 9 bases between them. This CDR3 is built from 15 residues. CDR3 amino acids: CASSYDRRNTGELFF. CDR3 coding DNA: TGTGCCAGCAGTTATGACAGGAGGAACACCGGGGAGCTGTTTTTT.

This clonotype was observed a single time. V usage is TRBV12-5 and J usage is TRBJ1-5, with a weak D call TRBD1 (6 bases). The V and J ends lost 2 bases and 5 bases respectively, with 13 bases between them. Germline CDR1 reads LGHNT; CDR2 reads FRNRAP. The CDR3 is made up of 15 amino acids. The DNA of the CDR3 is TGTGCTAGTGGTTTGAGCAGGGGCTGGGATCAGCCCCAGCATTTT. As protein: CASGLSRGWDQPQHF.

The chain employs TRBV19 and TRBJ1-5, with 9 bases aligning to TRBD1. V dropped 4 bases and J dropped 5; count of bases not matched to a gene: 3. Germline V CDR1 and CDR2: LNHDA, SQIVND (reference sequence). This CDR3 contains 14 residues. The CDR3 region has the DNA TGTGCCAGTAGTAAACGACAGGGGGATCAGCCCCAGCATTTT. It codes for CASSKRQGDQPQHF.

The chain employs TRBV11-2 and TRBJ1-1, with 8 bases lining up with TRBD1. From germline, CDR1 is SGHAT and CDR2 FQNNGV. CDR3 length: 16 amino acids. Losses at the gene ends were 5 bases for V and 0 bases for J; bases not matched to a gene: 8. The CDR3 sequence: CASSPHRTGMNTEAFF. For the CDR3, the DNA is TGTGCCAGCAGCCCCCATCGGACAGGGATGAACACTGAAGCTTTCTTT.

The rearrangement uses TRBV20-1 and TRBJ1-1; D possibly corresponds to TRBD1 (6 bases). The germline V gene encodes CDR1 DFQATT and CDR2 SNEGSKA (reference sequence). CDR3 size: 14 residues. V lost 0 bases, J lost 8 bases, and 16 bases lay in between. CDR3 loop: CSARDIYGGWEAFF. CDR3 nucleotide sequence: TGCAGTGCTAGAGATATTTACGGGGGCTGGGAAGCTTTCTTT.

In its sample, this clonotype was seen once. The chain combines TRBV19 with TRBJ1-5; TRBD1 might be the D (5 bases). Looked up from germline, CDR1 is LNHDA and CDR2 is SQIVND (reference sequence). The CDR3 is 14 residues long. Trimming stripped 7 bases from V and 2 bases from J, with 12 bases between. CDR3 DNA: TGTGCCAGTAATCGAGGGGAAGGCAATCAGCCCCAGCATTTT. Its protein product is CASNRGEGNQPQHF.

The rearrangement links TRBV20-1 to TRBJ2-3; no definite D call. The germline V gene has CDR1 DFQATT and CDR2 SNEGSKA (reference sequence). The CDR3 runs to 17 residues. Trimming shortened V by 1 base and J by 0 bases, and 17 bases separated the two germline ends. CDR3 coding DNA: TGCAGTGCTAGAGCCCCCAGTGCCGGAAGTAGCACAGATACGCAGTATTTT. This encodes CSARAPSAGSSTDTQYF.

The table lists this clonotype with a few counts. The chain couples TRBV7-2 to TRBJ2-2, with D unresolved. Trimming removed 5 bases at V and 7 bases at J, with 14 bases between. This CDR3 comprises 14 residues. The germline gives CDR1 SGHTA, CDR2 FQGNSA. The CDR3, as DNA: TGTGCCAGCAGCCGTCCCACTGGAAACGGGGAGCTGTTTTTT. Amino acids: CASSRPTGNGELFF.

The chain employs TRBV28 and TRBJ1-2; D gene uncertain. V was cut by 3 bases and J by 1 base, with 9 bases left in between. Germline CDR1 MDHEN, CDR2 SYDVKM. The CDR3 consists of 14 residues. The DNA for the CDR3 is TGTGCCAGCAGTTTGAGGACGGTTAACTATGGCTACACCTTC. It specifies CASSLRTVNYGYTF.

The gene calls are TRBV11-3 and TRBJ2-5; D may be TRBD2 (6 bases). The CDR3 spans 15 residues. Germline CDR1 is SGHNT and CDR2 is YENEEA. The germline V and J ends were trimmed by 5 bases and 2 bases, with 15 bases remaining between them. CDR3 DNA sequence: TGTGCCAGCAGCGGGCGACAGACTAGTCAAGAGACCCAGTACTTC. Its protein is CASSGRQTSQETQYF. Full variable domain (outside the CDR3, taken from reference TRBV11-3 and TRBJ2-5): EAGVVQSPRYKIIEKKQPVAFWCNPISGHNTLYWYLQNLGQGPELLIRYENEEAVDDSQLPKDRFSAERLKGVDSTLKIQPAELGDSAVYLCASSGRQTSQETQYFGPGTRLLVL.

The chain combines TRBV11-3 with TRBJ2-7; TRBD2 matches 8 bases. The trim removed 1 base at V and 4 bases at J, leaving 9 bases unmatched. Germline CDR1 SGHNT, CDR2 YENEEA. This CDR3 is 16 amino acids long. The CDR3 coding sequence is TGTGCCAGCAGCTTAGTATCCGGGGGGGCTGGGTACGAGCAGTACTTC. Protein: CASSLVSGGAGYEQYF.

This clonotype was counted only a few times. The rearrangement uses TRBV12-3 or TRBV12-4 and TRBJ1-2, with D possibly TRBD1 on 5 matching bases. Trimming took 3 bases from V and 4 from J, leaving 12 bases between them. The CDR3 is 14 residues long. The CDR3 reads CASSFHGGSYGYTF. CDR3 nucleotide sequence: TGTGCCAGCAGTTTTCACGGGGGATCCTATGGCTACACCTTC.

The rearrangement uses TRBV7-2 and TRBJ2-5, with D hard to call. Germline V gives CDR1 SGHTA, CDR2 FQGNSA. The CDR3 length is 11 residues. V dropped 3 bases and J dropped 5 bases, with 4 bases sitting between them. Here the CDR3 DNA reads TGTGCCAGCAGCTTGTCGGAGACCCAGTACTTC. It specifies CASSLSETQYF.

The chain joins TRBV15 to TRBJ1-1; no clear D. V was cut by 0 bases and J by 1 base, with 6 bases left in between. Germline V gene lookup returns CDR1 LNHNV and CDR2 YYDKDF (reference sequence). CDR3 length: 14 amino acids. CDR3 bases: TGTGCCACCAGCAGAGATCTTAGGAACACTGAAGCTTTCTTT. It translates to CATSRDLRNTEAFF. The whole variable domain, filled in from reference TRBV15 and TRBJ1-1, reads DAMVIQNPRYQVTQFGKPVTLSCSQTLNHNVMYWYQQKSSQAPKLLFHYYDKDFNNEADTPDNFQSRRPNTSFCFLDIRSPGLGDTAMYLCATSRDLRNTEAFFGQGTRLTVV.

The CDR3 sequence is CASSLMKNIQYF. CDR3 nucleotides: TGTGCCAGCAGCTTAATGAAAAACATTCAGTACTTC. V usage is TRBV11-3 and J usage is TRBJ2-4, with no clear D. The V gene's germline CDR1 is SGHNT and CDR2 YENEEA. This CDR3 has 12 residues. Trimming pared 2 bases from V and 4 bases from J, leaving 3 bases between.

This clonotype was counted a single time. The chain links TRBV7-2 to TRBJ2-3; 12 bases map to TRBD2. Germline V gene data show CDR1 as SGHTA and CDR2 as FQGNSA. CDR3 length: 17 residues. With 5 bases clipped from V and 4 bases from J, the junction kept 10 bases outside the gene matches. CDR3 sequence: CASSLLPLAGGADTQYF. In DNA form, the CDR3 reads TGTGCCAGCAGCCTTTTACCACTAGCGGGAGGTGCAGATACGCAGTATTTT.

V is TRBV20-1 and J is TRBJ2-7, with 14 bases matching TRBD2. V was pared by 4 bases and J by 1 base, with 3 bases of the junction left unmatched. Germline V gene sequence: CDR1 DFQATT, CDR2 SNEGSKA (reference sequence). This CDR3 spans 15 amino acids. The CDR3 DNA reads TGCAGTGCTATCGGGACTAGCGGGAGATCCTACGAGCAGTACTTC. Its translation is CSAIGTSGRSYEQYF.

This sequence joins TRBV6-1 and TRBJ1-2, with D possibly TRBD1 on 6 matching bases. Trimming stripped 8 bases from V and 7 bases from J, with 23 bases between. Germline values: CDR1 MNHNS, CDR2 SASEGT. This CDR3 has 15 amino acids. CDR3: CASSPGGAWVSGYTF. CDR3 in DNA: TGTGCCAGCTCACCGGGGGGGGCTTGGGTCAGTGGCTACACCTTC.

This clonotype was observed a handful of times. The CDR3 DNA reads as TGTGCCAGCAGTCCTACTAACGAGCAGTACTTC. It encodes CASSPTNEQYF. The chain couples TRBV6-1 to TRBJ2-7; D gene unclear. Trimming took off 5 bases at V and 5 bases at J, with 7 bases between the two ends. CDR1 and CDR2 (germline): MNHNS, SASEGT. The CDR3 runs to 11 residues.

The CDR3 sequence is CASSRQGTSGSADTQYF. In nucleotides, the CDR3 is TGTGCCAGCAGCCGACAGGGGACTAGCGGGAGCGCAGATACGCAGTATTTT. V is TRBV7-2 and J is TRBJ2-3, with TRBD2 matching over 14 bases. Trimming cost V 5 bases and J 4 bases; bases outside gene matches: 8. CDR1 SGHTA and CDR2 FQGNSA come from the germline V gene. The CDR3 is 17 amino acids.

The CDR3: CASSTHRGLYNEQFF. Written as DNA, the CDR3 is TGTGCCAGCAGTACCCACAGGGGCCTCTACAATGAGCAGTTCTTC. V usage is TRBV6-1 and J usage is TRBJ2-1, with 7 bases lining up with TRBD1. Germline V gene lookup returns CDR1 MNHNS and CDR2 SASEGT. The CDR3 is made up of 15 amino acids. V lost 5 bases to trimming and J lost 3 bases; unmatched junction nucleotides: 7.

The table lists this clonotype with a few counts. This chain uses TRBV25-1 with TRBJ1-2; D unresolved. The V end was cut by 2 bases, the J end by 4 bases, with 8 bases between. The germline CDR1 and CDR2 sequences are MGHDK and SYGVNS. This CDR3 is 13 amino acids long. CDR3 nucleotide sequence: TGTGCCAGCAGTGAAGGAGTGACCTATGGCTACACCTTC. Protein product: CASSEGVTYGYTF.

The V call is TRBV19, the J call TRBJ1-2, with a tentative D call TRBD1 (6 bases). The germline V gene encodes CDR1 LNHDA and CDR2 SQIVND (reference sequence). V shed 6 bases and J shed 0 bases, with 14 bases lying between them. The length of the CDR3 is 15 residues. CDR3 nucleotide sequence: TGTGCCAGTAGCCCAGGGGACACCTCTAACTATGGCTACACCTTC. Translation gives CASSPGDTSNYGYTF.

This clonotype was recorded only once. This chain connects TRBV29-1 to TRBJ2-7; D gene uncertain. Looked up from germline, CDR1 is SQVTM and CDR2 is ANQGSEA. CDR3 length equals 13 residues. The germline V and J ends were trimmed by 3 bases and 0 bases, with 9 bases remaining between them. CDR3 residues: CSVDSTNSYEQYF. The CDR3 DNA reads as TGCAGCGTTGATTCGACAAACTCCTACGAGCAGTACTTC.

The V gene is TRBV4-1, the J gene TRBJ2-1; the D gene could be TRBD1 or TRBD2 (6 bases each). CDR3 length: 17 residues. The V gene lost 1 base and the J gene lost 6 bases, with 19 bases spanning the gap. CDR1 and CDR2 (germline): MGHRA, YSYEKL. DNA for the CDR3: TGCGCCAGCAGCCAAGTAACAGGGTTTGGGGGAGGCAATGAGCAGTTCTTC. Encoded protein: CASSQVTGFGGGNEQFF.

The rearrangement links TRBV10-1 to TRBJ2-1, with D perhaps matching TRBD2 (6 bases). The CDR3 has 15 residues. The V end was cut by 3 bases, the J end by 4 bases, with 13 bases between. Germline V gene sequence: CDR1 WNHNN, CDR2 SYGVQD (reference sequence). The CDR3 DNA reads TGCGCCAGCAGTGACCCGGGACGGGGGTACAATGAGCAGTTCTTC. Protein: CASSDPGRGYNEQFF.

Remarks on this clonotype: The CDR3 end shows no conserved phenylalanine or tryptophan, and so a read error is likely. The CDR3 loop reads CASTQRGDRDTEAFL. The CDR3 DNA is TGTGCCAGCACCCAGAGGGGGGACAGGGACACTGAAGCTTTCCTT. The V and J genes are TRBV7-9 and TRBJ1-1, with 9 bases matching TRBD1. The CDR3 extends over 15 amino acids. The junction had 9 bases not matched to a gene; V was cut back by 7 bases and J by 3 bases. Germline CDR1 SEHNR, CDR2 FQNEAQ (reference sequence).